Sequencing of this TCR beta chain was carried out in a study of blood T cells in healthy people across ages. For the second PCR, which ran for roughly 7 to 11 cycles, a sample-barcoded 5' primer and a J-beta primer mix were used. A template-switch adaptor containing 12 random nucleotides labeled each cDNA molecule. No fewer than 3 million CDR3-containing paired-end reads came from each sample. Using its own MiXCR run on the 5' RACE reads, TCRdb lists one record per CDR3 protein. The repertoire holds 600,000 or so distinct CDR3 sequences, with about 30% as singletons. This clonotype was observed many times. V lost 7 bases and J 5 bases, leaving 15 bases between the germline ends. CDR3 length: 13 residues. Germline V gene data show CDR1 as SGHDT and CDR2 as YYEEEE.

The sequence came from an elderly woman in good health. The sequenced sample consisted of blood. The chain links TRBV5-6 to TRBJ2-5; D tentatively fits TRBD1 or TRBD2 (5 bases each). CDR3: CASGGTAAETQYF. The CDR3 nucleotides are TGTGCCAGCGGGGGAACGGCCGCCGAGACCCAGTACTTC.